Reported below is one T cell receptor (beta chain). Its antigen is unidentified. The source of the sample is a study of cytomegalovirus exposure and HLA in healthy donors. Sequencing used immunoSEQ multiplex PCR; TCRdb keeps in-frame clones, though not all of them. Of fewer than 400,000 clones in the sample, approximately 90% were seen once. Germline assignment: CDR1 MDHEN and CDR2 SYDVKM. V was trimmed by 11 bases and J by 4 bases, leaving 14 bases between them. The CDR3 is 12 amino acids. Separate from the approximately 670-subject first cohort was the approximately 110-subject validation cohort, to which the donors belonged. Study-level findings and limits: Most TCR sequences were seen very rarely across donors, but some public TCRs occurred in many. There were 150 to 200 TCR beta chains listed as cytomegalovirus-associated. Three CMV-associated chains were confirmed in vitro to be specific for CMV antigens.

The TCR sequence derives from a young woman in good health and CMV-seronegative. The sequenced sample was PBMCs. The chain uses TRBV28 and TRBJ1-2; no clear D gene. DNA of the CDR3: TGTGCCGGCGGGCGCACCGGCTATGGCTACACCTTC. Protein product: CAGGRTGYGYTF.